The 9 T cell receptor beta chains in this list originate from one sample, sequenced in a study of Ad26.COV2.S vaccination and SARS-CoV-2 variants. The data were produced by immunoSEQ multiplex PCR, yet TCRdb's version contains in-frame clones alone and is incomplete. The sample has around 450,000 clones, roughly 90% seen once. Regarding treatment: 19 received Ad26.COV2.S at low or high dose, single or two shots; roughly 5 received placebo; per-sample allocation not given. The study sampled participants on day 63 after the first vaccine or placebo injection. Sequencing was performed on peripheral blood, taken in a trial of Ad26.COV2.S vaccine versus placebo. The receptors here all came from a person aged 18-65 years who received the Ad26.COV2.S COVID-19 vaccine or a placebo.

The gene calls are TRBV28 and TRBJ1-5, with D tentatively TRBD1 (5 bases). Between the trimmed V and J ends, which lost 5 bases and 3 bases, there was a span of 14 bases. The germline V gene encodes CDR1 MDHEN and CDR2 SYDVKM. CDR3 length: 15 residues. CDR3 bases: TGTGCCAGCAGTAGCCGAGACAGACTCAATCAGCCCCAGCATTTT. This sequence encodes CASSSRDRLNQPQHF.

V and J are TRBV6-5 and TRBJ2-7; D perhaps matches TRBD1 (6 bases). With 6 bases removed from V and 9 bases from J, the gap between germline ends came to 15 bases. This CDR3 has 12 amino acids. Germline V lookup: CDR1 MNHEY, CDR2 SVGAGI. CDR3 amino acids: CASSKNREGQYF. CDR3 coding DNA: TGTGCCAGCAGCAAAAACAGGGAAGGGCAGTACTTC.

J is TRBJ2-1 and V is TRBV5-4; 7 bases are a match to TRBD1. Germline V gene sequence: CDR1 SGHNT, CDR2 YYREEE (reference sequence). CDR3 length: 15 residues. J lost 10 bases, V lost 4 bases, and 14 bases had no gene match. CDR3 amino acids: CASSDRQGLGLEQFF. DNA of the CDR3: TGTGCCAGCAGCGATCGACAGGGCTTGGGATTAGAGCAGTTCTTC.

The chain links TRBV4-3 to TRBJ2-3, with 16 bases lining up with TRBD2. With 3 bases clipped from V and 5 bases from J, the junction kept 11 bases outside the gene matches. This CDR3 has 19 residues. Germline loops: CDR1 LGHNA, CDR2 YSLEER. The CDR3 nucleotides are TGCGCCAGCAGCCAGGAACCGGGACTAGCGGGGGGGCGGAAAGATACGCAGTATTTT. Amino acids: CASSQEPGLAGGRKDTQYF.

This rearrangement joins TRBV5-1 to TRBJ2-1, with TRBD2 matching over 10 bases. The CDR3 is 15 amino acids. J gave up 5 bases and V 4 bases, and 6 bases lay outside the gene matches. Germline CDR1 is SGHRS and CDR2 is YFSETQ. Here the CDR3 reads CASSQGLASNNEQFF. CDR3 sequence (DNA): TGCGCCAGCAGCCAGGGACTAGCGAGTAACAATGAGCAGTTCTTC.

The chain links TRBV7-9 to TRBJ2-7; TRBD1 aligns across 8 bases. From germline, CDR1 is SEHNR and CDR2 FQNEAQ (reference sequence). J was trimmed by 3 bases and V by 5 bases; bases with no gene match: 9. The CDR3 has 15 residues. The CDR3 region is CASSPWTGNLYEQYF. The CDR3 DNA sequence: TGTGCCAGCAGCCCTTGGACAGGGAACCTCTACGAGCAGTACTTC.

The chain has TRBV19 and TRBJ2-1, with 9 bases aligning to TRBD2. This CDR3 is 17 amino acids long. Germline values: CDR1 LNHDA, CDR2 SQIVND (reference sequence). The V and J ends lost 4 bases and 2 bases, in that order; junction bases with no gene match: 9. The DNA for the CDR3 is TGTGCCAGTAGTACGGTAGCGGGGGAGCCACCCTACAATGAGCAGTTCTTC. Amino acids: CASSTVAGEPPYNEQFF.

The chain uses TRBV20-1 and TRBJ2-2; no firm D call. V was clipped by 6 bases and J by 2 bases, with 4 bases between them. CDR1 DFQATT and CDR2 SNEGSKA come from the germline V gene (reference sequence). CDR3 length: 11 amino acids. CDR3 DNA sequence: TGCAGTGCAAAAAACACCGGGGAGCTGTTTTTT. Its protein is CSAKNTGELFF.

The chain combines TRBV7-2 with TRBJ1-6; 9 bases agree with TRBD1. Germline V gene sequence: CDR1 SGHTA, CDR2 FQGNSA. The trim removed 5 bases at V and 6 bases at J, leaving 14 bases unmatched. The CDR3 extends over 18 amino acids. The CDR3 here is CASSRKEHTGGLNSPLHF. The CDR3, as DNA: TGTGCCAGCAGCCGCAAGGAACACACAGGGGGCCTTAATTCACCCCTCCACTTT.